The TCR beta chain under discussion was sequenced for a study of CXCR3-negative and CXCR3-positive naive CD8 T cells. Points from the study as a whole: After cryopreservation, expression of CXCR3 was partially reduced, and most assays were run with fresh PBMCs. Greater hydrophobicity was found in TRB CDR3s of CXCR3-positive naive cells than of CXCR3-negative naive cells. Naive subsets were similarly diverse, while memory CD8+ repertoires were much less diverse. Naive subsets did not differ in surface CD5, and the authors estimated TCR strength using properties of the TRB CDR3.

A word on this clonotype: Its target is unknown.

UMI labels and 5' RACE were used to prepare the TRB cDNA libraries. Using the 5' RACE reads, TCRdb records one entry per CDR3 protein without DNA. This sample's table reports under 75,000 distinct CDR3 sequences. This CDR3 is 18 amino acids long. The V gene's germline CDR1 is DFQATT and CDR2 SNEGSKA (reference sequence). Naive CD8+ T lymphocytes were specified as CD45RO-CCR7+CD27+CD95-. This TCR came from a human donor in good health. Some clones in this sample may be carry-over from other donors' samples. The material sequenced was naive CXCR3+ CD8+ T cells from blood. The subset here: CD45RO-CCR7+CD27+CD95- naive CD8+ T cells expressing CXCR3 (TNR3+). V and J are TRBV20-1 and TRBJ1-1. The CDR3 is CSARFLEGASRPFTEAFF.